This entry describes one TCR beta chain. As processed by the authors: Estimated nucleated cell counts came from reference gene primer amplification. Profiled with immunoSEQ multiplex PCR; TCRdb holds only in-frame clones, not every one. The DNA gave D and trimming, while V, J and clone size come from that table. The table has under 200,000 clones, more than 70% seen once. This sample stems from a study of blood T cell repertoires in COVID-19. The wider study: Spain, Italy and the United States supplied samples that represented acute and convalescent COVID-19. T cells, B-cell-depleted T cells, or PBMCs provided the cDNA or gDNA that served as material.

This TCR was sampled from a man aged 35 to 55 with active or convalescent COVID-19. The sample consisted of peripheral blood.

CDR3 in DNA: TGCGCCAGCAGCCAACCGGACAGGGATAGAAACGAGCAGTACTTC. Its translation is CASSQPDRDRNEQYF. The chain links TRBV4-1 to TRBJ2-7, with 8 bases matching TRBD1. The CDR3 has 15 residues. The germline V gene encodes CDR1 MGHRA and CDR2 YSYEKL. Trimming at V came to 2 bases and at J to 5 bases, leaving 8 bases not matched to a gene.